The rows below give T cell receptor beta chains drawn from one sample of a study of regulatory T cells in long-lasting Graves disease. TCRdb called the multiplex PCR reads again in MiXCR, with one record for every CDR3 protein. The repertoire consists of more than 650,000 distinct CDR3 sequences, with approximately 31% occurring once and the leading ten covering about 42%. Sequencing used peripheral blood mononuclear cells (PBMCs), obtained when the disease was refractory, from a patient treated with antithyroid drugs. The receptors shown here come from a female donor with Graves disease. The CDR3 runs from the conserved cysteine through the conserved F or W. Each record gives: clone size, J gene, V gene, D gene, CDR3 DNA, CDR3 protein. A D gene is named only where the DNA matches it firmly. Some rows mark clone size as missing; the rest say once, few, many or name a class of expanded clone.

>NA|TRBJ2-6|TRBV7-9|NA
TGTGCCAGCAGCTCCACTGACTCTGGGGCCAACGTCCTGACTTTC
CASSSTDSGANVLTF
>NA|TRBJ1-5|TRBV5-6|TRBD1
TGTGCCAGCAGCTCCGCAGGGGGTATACATAGCAATCAGCCCCAGCATTTT
CASSSAGGIHSNQPQHF
>few|TRBJ1-1|TRBV20-1|TRBD1
TGCAGTGCACCCCGGGACAGGGGTCCTAGGGCTTTCTTT
CSAPRDRGPRAFF
>NA|TRBJ1-4|TRBV9|NA
TGTGCCAGCAGCGTAGAGGGAGGGGAACAGGGTGAAAAACTGTTTTTT
CASSVEGGEQGEKLFF
>few|TRBJ2-5|TRBV20-1|TRBD2
TGCAGTGCCTCTTTTCCGGGACTAGGGAGCCAAGAGACCCAGTACTTC
CSASFPGLGSQETQYF
>few|TRBJ2-6|TRBV28|TRBD1
TGTGCCAGCAGTTCACCGGGACAGGGATTCCCCGGGGCCAACGTCCTGACTTTC
CASSSPGQGFPGANVLTF
>few|TRBJ2-7|TRBV5-1|NA
TGCGCCAGCAGGGCCCCTGGGACATTCCTCTACGAGCAGTACTTC
CASRAPGTFLYEQYF
>NA|TRBJ1-6|TRBV6-2/TRBV6-3|NA
TGTGCCAGCAGTTACTCGCAGGGATACAATTCACCCCTCCACTTT
CASSYSQGYNSPLHF
>NA|TRBJ1-4|TRBV28|NA
TGTGCCAGCACCCAGGGTTATGAAAAACTGTTTTTT
CASTQGYEKLFF
>few|TRBJ1-1|TRBV2|NA
TGTGCCAGCAGTGAAGCTTTATGGGACACCAAAAACACTGAAGCTTTCTTT
CASSEALWDTKNTEAFF
>NA|TRBJ2-7|TRBV10-3|TRBD1
TGTGCCATCAGTGAGAGGGGACAGGGGGCGGGCGAGCAGTACTTC
CAISERGQGAGEQYF
>many|TRBJ1-1|TRBV28|NA
TGTGCCAGCAGTTTAGCCGGCGACAATGAAGCTTTCTTT
CASSLAGDNEAFF
>NA|TRBJ1-1|TRBV7-9|NA
TGTGCCAGCAGCTTAGCGCAGGGGATGTTTTCTATGAACACTGAAGCTTTCTTT
CASSLAQGMFSMNTEAFF
>NA|TRBJ2-5|TRBV14|NA
TGTGCCAGCAGCCCCCCTCCCAAGGTCGAGACCCAGTACTTC
CASSPPPKVETQYF
>few|TRBJ1-1|TRBV20-1|NA
TGCAGTGCTAGAGTAGAGGGAGAGACAACTGAAGCTTTCTTT
CSARVEGETTEAFF
>NA|TRBJ1-1|TRBV6-1|NA
TGTGCCAGCACTACCAGGAACAGGGCGAACACTGAAGCTTTCTTT
CASTTRNRANTEAFF
>NA|TRBJ2-5|TRBV3-1|NA
TGTGCCAGCAGCCAAGATTATAAAGGGGGGGGAGAGACCCAGTACTTC
CASSQDYKGGGETQYF
>NA|TRBJ1-1|TRBV10-3|NA
TGTGCCATCAGTGATGGTCAGGGGATCACTGAAGCTTTCTTT
CAISDGQGITEAFF
>NA|TRBJ1-1|TRBV20-1|NA
TGCAGTGCTAGTGAAAGTCTTTTAGCAAAAGCTTTCTTT
CSASESLLAKAFF
>few|TRBJ1-2|TRBV5-1|TRBD1
TGCGCCAGCAGCTTGTCCTCGACAGGGACCAACTATGGCTACACCTTC
CASSLSSTGTNYGYTF
>few|TRBJ1-1|TRBV15|TRBD1
TGTGCCACCAGGACAGGGTGGGGGGTGGACACTGAAGCTTTCTTT
CATRTGWGVDTEAFF
>few|TRBJ1-1|TRBV20-1|NA
TGCAGTGCTACCGGGTTCATGAACACTGAAGCTTTCTTT
CSATGFMNTEAFF
>few|TRBJ1-1|TRBV20-1|NA
TGCAGTGCTGGGGAAGCTTTCTTT
CSAGEAFF
>NA|TRBJ1-1|TRBV30|NA
TGTGCCTGGAGTGTATGGGAGGGTGGAACTGAAGCTTTCTTT
CAWSVWEGGTEAFF
>once|TRBJ2-1|TRBV28|NA
TGTGCCAGCATGAGAGGGGGGGGCTCCTACAATGAGCAGTTCTTC
CASMRGGGSYNEQFF
>few|TRBJ2-7|TRBV6-5|NA
TGTGCCAGCAGTTTGGCAGGCTGGAACGAGCAGTACTTC
CASSLAGWNEQYF
>NA|TRBJ1-2|TRBV5-1|NA
TGCGCCAGCAGCTACAACCGGGACAACTATGGCTACACCTTC
CASSYNRDNYGYTF
>few|TRBJ2-2|TRBV12-3/TRBV12-4|NA
TGTGCCAGCAGTTTAGAGGGGTCTAGAGGTCCCGGGGAGCTGTTTTTT
CASSLEGSRGPGELFF
>many|TRBJ1-2|TRBV6-1|TRBD1
TGTGCCAGCAGTGGGAGGAACAGGGGCACCTTC
CASSGRNRGTF
>few|TRBJ1-5|TRBV20-1|NA
TGCAGTGCTAGCTACGGGCAGAGCAATCAGCCCCAGCATTTT
CSASYGQSNQPQHF
>few|TRBJ1-1|TRBV27|NA
TGTGCCAGCAGTTTCGTCGGACTGAACACTGAAGCTTTCTTT
CASSFVGLNTEAFF
>few|TRBJ1-1|TRBV18|NA
TGTGCCAGCTCACCACCGCTCCGAAACACTGAAGCTTTCTTT
CASSPPLRNTEAFF
>NA|TRBJ1-5|TRBV19|NA
TGTGCCAGTAGTATCGGGCTTAAAACGCCGACCAATCAGCCCCAGCATTTT
CASSIGLKTPTNQPQHF
>NA|TRBJ2-7|TRBV5-1|NA
TGCGCCAGCAGCTTGCATTGGCGGGACATGGGCTACGAGCAGTACTTC
CASSLHWRDMGYEQYF
>NA|TRBJ2-5|TRBV6-1|TRBD1
TGTGCCAGCACCACAGGGGACCAAGAGACCCAGTACTTC
CASTTGDQETQYF
>once|TRBJ1-2|TRBV29-1|TRBD1
TGCAGCGTTGTTCCGGGACAGTGGGGCGCCGACTATGGCTACACCTTC
CSVVPGQWGADYGYTF
>NA|TRBJ2-7|TRBV4-1|NA
TGCGCCAGCAGCCAAGATCCACCAGCATCCTACGAGCAGTACTTC
CASSQDPPASYEQYF
>NA|TRBJ1-1|TRBV29-1|NA
TGCAGCTCCCGGGTCGTGAACACTGAAGCTTTCTTT
CSSRVVNTEAFF
>NA|TRBJ1-1|TRBV19|TRBD1
TGTGCCAGTAAAGAGAACAGGGGCGGCACTGAAGCTTTCTTT
CASKENRGGTEAFF
>many|TRBJ1-1|TRBV28|TRBD1
TGTGCCAGCAGCTTGAGGGGGCGGGTCACTGAAGCTTTCTTT
CASSLRGRVTEAFF
>many|TRBJ2-7|TRBV20-1|NA
TGCAGTGGAGAACAGAGCTACGAGCAGTACTTC
CSGEQSYEQYF
>NA|TRBJ1-6|TRBV6-2/TRBV6-3|TRBD1
TGTGCCAGCACCCGGGACAGGGTGAGGGATTCACCCCTCCACTTT
CASTRDRVRDSPLHF
>NA|TRBJ2-1|TRBV2|NA
TGTGCCAGCAGTGACGGCGGGATCGATGAGCAGTTCTTC
CASSDGGIDEQFF
>few|TRBJ1-3|TRBV28|NA
TGTGCCAGCAGCGGGACAACCTCTGGAAACACCATATATTTT
CASSGTTSGNTIYF
>NA|TRBJ2-2|TRBV11-2|TRBD1
TGTGCCAGCAGTGGGGACAGGGGGAACACCGGGGAGCTGTTTTTT
CASSGDRGNTGELFF
>NA|TRBJ2-7|TRBV20-1|TRBD1
TGCAGTGCTAGCCAGCGAACAGGGGGCGAGCAGTACTTC
CSASQRTGGEQYF
>many|TRBJ1-2|TRBV28|NA
TGTGCCAGCAGTCAACCCCCAGTATATGGCTACACCTTC
CASSQPPVYGYTF
>NA|TRBJ1-1|TRBV20-1|TRBD1
TGCAGTGGCGACAGGGGGGGATCGAGCACTGAAGCTTTCTTT
CSGDRGGSSTEAFF
>many|TRBJ1-2|TRBV28|TRBD1
TGTGCCAGCAGTTTAGGGACAGTCTATGGCTACACCTTC
CASSLGTVYGYTF
>NA|TRBJ1-2|TRBV27|NA
TGTGCCAGCAGTCCTCAACCGACAACCTCCTATGGCTACACCTTC
CASSPQPTTSYGYTF